This entry is about one T cell receptor beta chain. Its antigen is still unknown. Libraries were prepared by immunoSEQ multiplex PCR; TCRdb keeps only in-frame clonotypes and omits some of them. The data show about 680,000 clones, more than 80% seen once. This record comes from a study of Ad26.COV2.S vaccination and SARS-CoV-2 variants. The wider study: Once, or twice with 56 days between doses, Ad26.COV2.S was given intramuscularly.

General study findings and limits: While placebo recipients had lower spike-specific TCR breadth, vaccine recipients had more.

Noted treatment: some 20 received Ad26.COV2.S at low or high dose, single or two shots; about five received placebo; per-sample allocation not given. Day 63 after the first vaccine or placebo injection was the time point for sampling. This receptor was obtained from a person between 18 and 59 years old who received the Ad26.COV2.S COVID-19 vaccine or a placebo. Sequences were derived from peripheral blood, sampled in a trial of Ad26.COV2.S vaccine versus placebo.

The CDR3 sequence is CASLRGWGDEQFF. Here the CDR3 DNA reads TGTGCCAGTCTACGAGGTTGGGGCGATGAGCAGTTCTTC. This chain joins TRBV2 and TRBJ2-1, with a tentative D call TRBD1 (5 bases). The CDR3 spans 13 residues. Trimming left V 9 bases short and J 8 bases short, with 17 bases between. CDR1 is SNHLY, CDR2 FYNNEI, per germline.